The 13 T cell receptor beta chains in this list originate from one sample, sequenced in a study of shared clonotypes between healthy human individuals (TCRdb year 2020). For the CD8 naive samples, CD45RO-negative cells were positively selected for CCR7, yielding a CD45RA+CCR7+ population from which TemRA cells were excluded. The protocol used for the library was the immunoSEQ multiplex PCR assay. As stored in TCRdb, this immuneACCESS dataset retains in-frame rearrangements with V and J assigned. A fraction of the clones does not appear; measured against another copy, unresolved V genes explain less than half of the discrepancy, and the remainder lacks a known reason. This sample is represented by about 2.1 million clones; around 93% of them were singletons. The ten largest clones capture around 1.7% of the sample. Material: naive CD8+ T cells from PBMCs. In light of the paper, this sample's cell subset or site label describes: CD45RA+CCR7+. All receptors come from a man younger than 35 in good health. Some clones in this sample may be carry-over from other donors' samples.

This rearrangement joins TRBV7-3 to TRBJ2-3; D not certain. The ends were cut back, 3 bases at V and 5 bases at J, with 6 bases in the middle. The CDR3 runs 12 residues. The germline V gene encodes CDR1 SGHTA and CDR2 FQGTGA. CDR3 coding DNA: TGTGCCAGCAGCTTTTGGCGAGATACGCAGTATTTT. It specifies CASSFWRDTQYF.

The rearrangement uses TRBV20-1 and TRBJ2-2, with no clear D. Germline CDR1 DFQATT, CDR2 SNEGSKA (reference sequence). Trimming pared 5 bases from V and 4 bases from J, leaving 5 bases between. CDR3 length: 11 amino acids. The CDR3 spells CSARVTGELFF. CDR3 nucleotide sequence: TGCAGTGCTCGCGTCACCGGGGAGCTGTTTTTT.

The chain recombines TRBV27 with TRBJ2-3; 7 nucleotides line up with TRBD1. V shed 5 bases, J shed 6 bases, and the junction held 8 bases outside the gene matches. The CDR3 loop spans 14 amino acids. Germline V gene sequence: CDR1 MNHEY, CDR2 SMNVEV (reference sequence). CDR3: CASSLNRGWDTQYF. Here the CDR3 DNA reads TGTGCCAGCAGTCTAAACAGGGGTTGGGATACGCAGTATTTT.

This chain joins TRBV5-1 and TRBJ2-6; TRBD2 might be the D (5 bases). The V and J ends lost 2 bases and 2 bases respectively, with 20 bases between them. The CDR3 covers 19 residues. Germline V gene sequence: CDR1 SGHRS, CDR2 YFSETQ. The chain's CDR3 is CASSFQLGELIAGANVLTF. CDR3 nucleotides: TGCGCCAGCAGCTTTCAACTTGGGGAGCTCATCGCTGGGGCCAACGTCCTGACTTTC.

This sequence joins TRBV27 and TRBJ1-2, with TRBD1 matching over 10 bases. This CDR3 region has 16 residues. Germline V gives CDR1 MNHEY, CDR2 SMNVEV (reference sequence). V lost 6 bases, J lost 5 bases, and 12 bases stayed unmatched. The CDR3 DNA follows: TGTGCCAGCAGAACACTAGACAGGGGGCTAGATTATGGCTACACCTTC. Its protein is CASRTLDRGLDYGYTF.

The rearrangement links TRBV7-8 to TRBJ2-7; D may correspond to TRBD1 or TRBD2 (5 bases each). CDR3 length: 15 residues. Germline V gene lookup returns CDR1 SGHVS and CDR2 FQNEAQ. Trimming removed 2 bases at V and 2 bases at J, with 13 bases between. This CDR3 reads CASSLTGTSTYEQYF. CDR3 DNA: TGTGCCAGCAGCTTAACCGGGACGTCGACCTACGAGCAGTACTTC.

The sample holds one count of this clone. V gene TRBV5-8 combines with J gene TRBJ2-3; tentatively, D is TRBD1 (7 bases). The CDR3 has 15 residues. Germline V lookup: CDR1 SGHTS, CDR2 YDEGEE. With 0 bases removed from V and 1 base from J, the gap between germline ends came to 9 bases. The CDR3 DNA reads as TGTGCCAGCAGCTTGGCAGGGGGGCGCACAGATACGCAGTATTTT. Protein sequence: CASSLAGGRTDTQYF.

This chain connects TRBV28 to TRBJ2-7; D is unclear. The CDR3 spans 15 residues. Germline V CDR1 and CDR2: MDHEN, SYDVKM. V dropped 3 bases and J dropped 4 bases, with 16 bases sitting between them. Written as DNA, the CDR3 is TGTGCCAGCAGTTTCCCTAATCTTGGAGAGTACGAGCAGTACTTC. Its protein product is CASSFPNLGEYEQYF.

The chain joins TRBV9 to TRBJ1-1; D is possibly TRBD1 (5 bases). CDR3 size: 14 residues. Germline V gives CDR1 SGDLS, CDR2 YYNGEE. The germline V and J ends were trimmed by 4 bases and 1 base, with 11 bases remaining between them. CDR3 DNA sequence: TGTGCCAGCAGCCCCGGGGCCCGGAACACTGAAGCTTTCTTT. Amino acids: CASSPGARNTEAFF.

This chain joins TRBV4-1 and TRBJ2-7, with D hard to call. The CDR3 contains 15 residues. The V end was cut by 0 bases, the J end by 2 bases, with 11 bases between. From germline, CDR1 is MGHRA and CDR2 YSYEKL. The CDR3, as DNA: TGCGCCAGCAGCCAAGACAGGTTCGCAGCCTACGAGCAGTACTTC. It translates to CASSQDRFAAYEQYF.

The chain recombines TRBV6-6 with TRBJ2-1; 16 positions match TRBD2. This CDR3 is 16 amino acids long. Trimming removed 2 bases from V and 6 bases from J; junction bases left unmatched: 1. The V gene's germline CDR1 is MNHNY and CDR2 SVGAGI (reference sequence). CDR3 DNA sequence: TGTGCCAGCAGTTACGGGACTAGCGGGAGGGTCAATGAGCAGTTCTTC. Translating it yields CASSYGTSGRVNEQFF.

This chain connects TRBV7-9 to TRBJ2-7; tentative D call: TRBD2 (7 bases). Germline lookup yields CDR1 SEHNR and CDR2 FQNEAQ (reference sequence). This CDR3 is 15 amino acids long. The ends were cut back, 4 bases at V and 5 bases at J, with 18 bases in the middle. CDR3 sequence (DNA): TGTGCCAGCAGCTATCCGAGGGGGGGATTCCACGAGCAGTACTTC. As protein: CASSYPRGGFHEQYF.

V and J are TRBV27 and TRBJ1-5, with 7 bases fitting TRBD1. Per germline, CDR1 MNHEY and CDR2 SMNVEV (reference sequence). CDR3 length: 14 amino acids. J lost 0 bases, V lost 5 bases, and 1 base had no gene match. This chain's CDR3 is CASSGTDSNQPQHF. The CDR3 nucleotides are TGTGCCAGCAGTGGGACAGATAGCAATCAGCCCCAGCATTTT.